Detailed here is one TCR beta chain. Its antigen is still unknown. The CDR3 totals 15 residues. The germline V gene encodes CDR1 SGHVS and CDR2 FNYEAQ. The ends were cut back, 7 bases at V and 4 bases at J, with 18 bases in the middle. Each replicate PCR on the sorted subsets used approximately 180 ng DNA (about 30,000 T cell genomes). The repertoire was sequenced with immunoSEQ multiplex PCR; TCRdb's copy has only in-frame clones and lacks some. The table lists around 2.1 million clones, about 92% of them singletons. Terminally differentiated effector memory CD45RA+ cells were left out of the naive CD8 fraction, which was CD45RO-negative and positively selected for CCR7. Participating donors were healthy, HIV-negative adults free of recent acute infections or vaccinations. The record originates from a study of shared clonotypes between healthy human individuals. Study-level points and caveats: Read depth was anticipated to influence clonotype sharing among donors. Rarefaction showed that sequencing of sorted subsets was incomplete (despite large depth).

V gene TRBV7-6 combines with J gene TRBJ2-3, with D possibly being TRBD2 (5 bases). The specimen sequenced was naive CD8+ T cells from PBMCs. This clonotype was obtained from a man aged 18 to 29 in good health. Some clones in this sample may be carry-over from other donors' samples. As DNA, the CDR3 is TGTGCCAGCACCACCACTAGTTTATTTTCAGATACGCAGTATTTT. Protein product: CASTTTSLFSDTQYF.